The clone carrying this TCR beta chain showed up just a few times. The antigen remains unidentified. Making use of molecular barcodes, quantitative 5'-RACE generated TCR beta libraries. TCRdb passed the 5' RACE reads through MiXCR, listing each CDR3 protein once. Of tens of thousands of distinct CDR3 sequences listed, about 27% are singletons. The sample originates from a study of CD8 T cells in ankylosing spondylitis. General study points: Disease-linked clones proved CD8+ and comparatively uncommon in peripheral blood. Roughly 8 highly homologous variants made up a TCR beta motif, and this motif appeared characteristic of ankylosing spondylitis blood.

With 5 bases clipped from V and 0 bases from J, the junction kept 7 bases outside the gene matches. The germline V gene has CDR1 SQVTM and CDR2 ANQGSEA. This CDR3 comprises 15 residues. What was sequenced was blood, either unsorted or a sorted T cell fraction (not recorded which). The rearrangement links TRBV29-1 to TRBJ1-3; 7 bases fit TRBD1. The receptor comes from a male donor with ankylosing spondylitis or in good health (not recorded which). CDR3: CSVQGGRSSGNTIYF. In nucleotides, the CDR3 is TGCAGCGTTCAGGGGGGCAGGAGCTCTGGAAACACCATATATTTT. The complete variable domain, with remaining parts taken from reference TRBV29-1 and TRBJ1-3, reads SAVISQKPSRDICQRGTSLTIQCQVDSQVTMMFWYRQQPGQSLTLIATANQGSEATYESGFVIDKFPISRPNLTFSTLTVSNMSPEDSSIYLCSVQGGRSSGNTIYFGEGSWLTVV.